The next 26 T cell receptor beta chains were all read from a single sample in a study of blood T cell repertoires in COVID-19. Sequencing was performed with immunoSEQ multiplex PCR; in TCRdb, only in-frame clones are kept and a portion is missing. The sample lists roughly 96,000 clones; about 80% were seen once. Sequences were obtained from peripheral blood. Receptors originate from a man older than 75 with acute or convalescent COVID-19.

The chain has TRBV3-1 (or the pseudogene TRBV3-2) and TRBJ1-3, with TRBD1 identical over 7 bases. Losses at the gene ends were 2 bases for V and 7 bases for J; bases not matched to a gene: 8. The CDR3 totals 15 residues. Germline CDR1 is LGHDT and CDR2 is YNNKEL (reference sequence). The CDR3 DNA reads as TGTGCCAGCAGCCAAACACCGGGACAGCTGAACACCATATATTTT. Translation gives CASSQTPGQLNTIYF.

A word on this clone: The conserved final phenylalanine or tryptophan is absent from the CDR3, which likely points to a read error. The identical CDR3 is also encoded by other nucleotide sequences in the sample. The J gene is TRBJ1-4, the V gene TRBV6-5; weak D call: TRBD1 (5 bases). V was shortened by 8 bases and J by 11 bases, with 21 bases between the two germline ends. In germline, CDR1 is MNHEY, CDR2 SVGAGI. The CDR3 loop spans 14 amino acids. CDR3 coding DNA: TGTGCCAGCCGCTCTGGAGGGGCGGATGCCAAACTGTTTTTG. Its protein is CASRSGGADAKLFL.

The genes are TRBV27 and TRBJ2-7, with 9 bases that match TRBD2. The CDR3 spans 15 residues. V dropped 7 bases and J dropped 5; count of bases not matched to a gene: 12. Germline V gene data show CDR1 as MNHEY and CDR2 as SMNVEV (reference sequence). The CDR3: CASKSPGLARHEQYF. The CDR3 DNA follows: TGTGCCAGCAAGTCGCCTGGACTAGCGCGCCACGAGCAGTACTTC.

This clone was recorded a few times. The J gene is TRBJ2-1, the V gene TRBV4-3; possibly TRBD1 for D (6 bases). This CDR3 is built from 16 residues. Per the germline V gene, CDR1 is LGHNA and CDR2 is YSLEER. V was clipped by 0 bases and J by 3 bases, with 12 bases between them. In DNA, the CDR3 is TGCGCCAGCAGCCAAGACTACAGGGCTTTCTACAATGAGCAGTTCTTC. It is translated as CASSQDYRAFYNEQFF.

The chain carries TRBV4-3 and TRBJ1-1, with D possibly being TRBD1 (5 bases). Trimming removed 3 bases from V and 8 bases from J, with 10 bases in between. Germline CDR1 LGHNA, CDR2 YSLEER. The CDR3 totals 12 residues. The CDR3 region has the DNA TGCGCCAGCAGCCATGGGGGGGGAGAAGCTTTCTTT. It specifies CASSHGGGEAFF.

This clone is labeled medium-sized. This chain uses TRBV7-2 with TRBJ2-1; 7 nucleotides match TRBD2. Germline V CDR1 and CDR2: SGHTA, FQGNSA. The CDR3 contains 16 residues. The V gene end was trimmed by 5 bases and the J gene end by 4 bases; junction bases not matched to a gene: 11. The CDR3 region is CASSPGGAGQYNEQFF. CDR3 coding DNA: TGTGCCAGCAGCCCCGGGGGAGCGGGGCAGTACAATGAGCAGTTCTTC.

The DNA of the CDR3 is TGCAGCGTTTTAAGAACTAGCGGGGGGGAGACCCAGTACTTC. Translating gives CSVLRTSGGETQYF. V and J are TRBV29-1 and TRBJ2-5; TRBD2 matches 12 bases. CDR3 size: 14 residues. Trimming at V came to 5 bases and at J to 5 bases, leaving 6 bases not matched to a gene. Germline V lookup: CDR1 SQVTM, CDR2 ANQGSEA.

DNA of the CDR3: TGTGCCTGGAGATTGGGACAGGGCACCTACAATGAGCAGTTCTTC. Encoded protein: CAWRLGQGTYNEQFF. This chain links TRBV30 with TRBJ2-1; 9 bases match TRBD1. Germline V gene lookup returns CDR1 GTSNPN and CDR2 SVGIG (reference sequence). V trimming: 3 bases; J trimming: 2 bases; junction bases outside the gene matches: 5. The CDR3 is made up of 15 amino acids.

The chain employs TRBV12-3 or TRBV12-4 and TRBJ1-6, with a tentative D call TRBD1 (5 bases). The CDR3 is made up of 13 amino acids. Between the trimmed V and J ends, which lost 6 bases and 9 bases, there was a span of 12 bases. CDR3 protein: CASSASRVSPLHF. CDR3 sequence (DNA): TGTGCCAGCAGCGCCTCCAGGGTTTCACCCCTCCACTTT.

A word on this clone: Other nucleotide sequences in the sample specify the same CDR3. The chain combines TRBV28 with TRBJ1-5; TRBD1 matches 7 bases. V was pared by 2 bases and J by 5 bases, with 3 bases of the junction left unmatched. Germline values: CDR1 MDHEN, CDR2 SYDVKM. The CDR3 extends over 14 amino acids. The CDR3, as DNA: TGTGCCAGCAGTTTACCAGGGGGACATCAGCCCCAGCATTTT. Translated: CASSLPGGHQPQHF.

This chain uses TRBV6-5 with TRBJ2-2; tentatively, D is TRBD2 (5 bases). Germline V gene lookup returns CDR1 MNHEY and CDR2 SVGAGI. V was trimmed by 6 bases and J by 0 bases, leaving 8 bases between them. CDR3 length equals 14 residues. This CDR3 reads CASSRGSNTGELFF. For the CDR3, the DNA is TGTGCCAGCAGCCGGGGATCGAACACCGGGGAGCTGTTTTTT.

This chain links TRBV5-4 with TRBJ2-7; D perhaps matches TRBD1 (6 bases). V was trimmed by 4 bases and J by 5 bases, leaving 19 bases between them. CDR3 length equals 15 residues. The germline gives CDR1 SGHNT, CDR2 YYREEE (reference sequence). The CDR3 sequence is CASSKTGSGGHEQYF. CDR3 nucleotide sequence: TGTGCCAGCAGCAAGACGGGGAGTGGGGGCCACGAGCAGTACTTC.

J is TRBJ2-7 and V is TRBV28; 7 bases align to TRBD1. The ends lost 0 bases at V and 2 bases at J; junction bases unmatched: 4. The CDR3 spans 15 residues. Per the germline V gene, CDR1 is MDHEN and CDR2 is SYDVKM. The CDR3, as DNA: TGTGCCAGCAGTTTATGGGGGGACAGCCCCTACGAGCAGTACTTC. The encoded protein is CASSLWGDSPYEQYF.

This chain joins TRBV6-5 and TRBJ2-1; 7 bases line up with TRBD1. V was clipped by 6 bases and J by 6 bases; unmatched bases: 11. This CDR3 has 15 residues. Looked up from germline, CDR1 is MNHEY and CDR2 is SVGAGI. CDR3 sequence: CASRGQERAGNEQFF. In DNA form, the CDR3 reads TGTGCCAGCAGAGGACAGGAAAGGGCAGGCAATGAGCAGTTCTTC.

This clone was detected only a few times. The chain couples TRBV5-1 to TRBJ1-4, with D possibly being TRBD1 (5 bases). CDR3 size: 14 residues. The ends were cut back, 2 bases at V and 5 bases at J, with 10 bases in the middle. Germline V gene sequence: CDR1 SGHRS, CDR2 YFSETQ. The CDR3 is CASSLAGSNEKLFF. CDR3 DNA: TGCGCCAGCAGCTTAGCAGGGTCGAATGAAAAACTGTTTTTT.

This clone was seen once. V is TRBV5-1 and J is TRBJ2-7; 8 bases are shared with TRBD1. Germline-derived CDR1 and CDR2 are SGHRS and YFSETQ. The CDR3 has 15 residues. V lost 0 bases to trimming and J lost 10 bases; unmatched junction nucleotides: 12. The CDR3 region is CASSLATGGTAGQYF. CDR3 bases: TGCGCCAGCAGCTTGGCAACAGGGGGTACCGCGGGCCAGTACTTC.

The chain uses TRBV30 and TRBJ1-2; D is possibly TRBD1 (5 bases). The germline V gene has CDR1 GTSNPN and CDR2 SVGIG (reference sequence). CDR3 length: 13 amino acids. The V end was cut by 2 bases, the J end by 1 base, with 8 bases between. The CDR3 DNA sequence: TGTGCCTGGAGTTTAGACAGTAACTATGGCTACACCTTC. Translated: CAWSLDSNYGYTF.

The chain is built from TRBV30 and TRBJ1-1; no clear D. This CDR3 is 13 amino acids long. The germline V gene has CDR1 GTSNPN and CDR2 SVGIG (reference sequence). The ends were cut back, 2 bases at V and 6 bases at J, with 13 bases in the middle. This CDR3 is CAWSLGGMAEAFF. CDR3 coding DNA: TGTGCCTGGAGTCTAGGTGGAATGGCTGAAGCTTTCTTT.

This clone was recorded a few times. The chain is built from TRBV9 and TRBJ2-6; possible D gene TRBD1, 6 bases. Trimming stripped 7 bases from V and 2 bases from J, with 13 bases between. From germline, CDR1 is SGDLS and CDR2 YYNGEE. The CDR3 length is 15 residues. CDR3 bases: TGTGCCAGCGCCACAGGGCCGACTGGGGCCAACGTCCTGACTTTC. This codes for CASATGPTGANVLTF.

The chain employs TRBV5-5 and TRBJ2-7; D not certain. The V end lost 0 bases, the J end lost 5 bases, and 6 bases lay between the germline ends. The germline CDR1 and CDR2 sequences are SGHKS and YYEKEE (reference sequence). CDR3 size: 12 residues. The chain's CDR3 is CASSLVLDEQYF. The DNA of the CDR3 is TGTGCCAGCAGCTTGGTACTCGACGAGCAGTACTTC.

The rearrangement joins TRBV7-6 to TRBJ2-5, with TRBD1 matching 7 bases. The length of the CDR3 is 15 residues. Germline loops: CDR1 SGHVS, CDR2 FNYEAQ. V was clipped by 5 bases and J by 4 bases; unmatched bases: 10. CDR3 in amino acids: CASSQTGARVETQYF. CDR3 bases: TGTGCCAGCAGCCAAACAGGGGCCCGGGTAGAGACCCAGTACTTC.

With respect to this clone: Other DNA sequences from this sample encode an identical CDR3 as well. The chain is built from TRBV5-1 and TRBJ2-2, with D hard to call. CDR3 size: 13 residues. Germline CDR1 SGHRS, CDR2 YFSETQ. Between the trimmed V and J ends, which lost 1 base and 3 bases, there was a span of 4 bases. CDR3 protein: CASSLSYTGELFF. DNA of the CDR3: TGCGCCAGCAGCTTGAGCTACACCGGGGAGCTGTTTTTT.

This chain connects TRBV7-2 to TRBJ1-2; D gene uncertain. The ends were cut back, 3 bases at V and 6 bases at J, with 17 bases in the middle. CDR3 length equals 15 residues. Looked up from germline, CDR1 is SGHTA and CDR2 is FQGNSA. The CDR3 sequence is CASSFYWSEGDGYTF. The CDR3, as DNA: TGTGCCAGCAGCTTCTATTGGTCAGAGGGCGATGGCTACACCTTC.

This chain links TRBV6-1 with TRBJ1-4; D is possibly TRBD1 (5 bases). Germline values: CDR1 MNHNS, CDR2 SASEGT. This CDR3 region has 15 residues. Between the trimmed V and J ends, which lost 6 bases and 7 bases, there was a span of 18 bases. DNA of the CDR3: TGTGCCAGCAGCTCACCGGGGGGTGGTGGTGAAAAACTGTTTTTT. This gives the protein CASSSPGGGGEKLFF.

This chain joins TRBV9 and TRBJ2-2; unclear D gene. V was clipped by 3 bases and J by 6 bases, with 6 bases between them. The CDR3 is 12 amino acids. The germline CDR1 and CDR2 sequences are SGDLS and YYNGEE. The chain's CDR3 is CASSASSGELFF. DNA of the CDR3: TGTGCCAGCAGCGCTAGTTCCGGGGAGCTGTTTTTT.

This clone showed up just a few times. The chain links TRBV28 to TRBJ1-1; D gene ambiguous. The germline CDR1 and CDR2 sequences are MDHEN and SYDVKM. V gave up 5 bases and J gave up 5 bases, with 12 bases separating them. This CDR3 is 13 amino acids long. The CDR3 sequence: CASSPTTGTEAFF. The CDR3 nucleotides are TGTGCCAGCAGTCCCACAACGGGGACTGAAGCTTTCTTT.